Following are 29 T cell receptor beta chains from one sample sequenced in a study of identical twins. TCRdb used MiXCR to reprocess the 5' RACE reads, holding one entry per CDR3 protein. The sample lists some 760,000 distinct CDR3 sequences, 18% seen once, with less than 15% in the top ten. The same data also went into a second study, on T cells expressing NK-cell markers.

The source material was PBMCs. The receptors here all came from a young woman in good health.

This clonotype was seen a handful of times. The CDR3 reads CSATLAVKETQYF. The CDR3 DNA reads TGCAGTGCAACACTAGCGGTTAAGGAGACCCAGTACTTC. This sequence joins TRBV20-1 and TRBJ2-5; 8 positions match TRBD2. Germline V CDR1 and CDR2: DFQATT, SNEGSKA (reference sequence). Losses at the gene ends were 6 bases for V and 5 bases for J; bases not matched to a gene: 8. This CDR3 spans 13 amino acids.

This clonotype was counted only a few times. The chain recombines TRBV20-1 with TRBJ2-1; D may be TRBD2 (5 bases). This CDR3 has 14 residues. Germline V gene data show CDR1 as DFQATT and CDR2 as SNEGSKA (reference sequence). V lost 7 bases to trimming and J lost 4 bases, with 17 bases between them. Here the CDR3 DNA reads TGCAGTGGCCCCAAAGGGCGGGCATACAATGAGCAGTTCTTC. Translation gives CSGPKGRAYNEQFF.

The chain joins TRBV27 to TRBJ2-1; TRBD2 matches 8 bases. The CDR3 loop spans 12 amino acids. Trimming at V came to 5 bases and at J to 13 bases, leaving 7 bases not matched to a gene. Looked up from germline, CDR1 is MNHEY and CDR2 is SMNVEV (reference sequence). CDR3: CASSASGGPQFF. The CDR3 DNA sequence: TGTGCCAGCAGTGCCAGCGGGGGCCCCCAGTTCTTC.

The CDR3 spells CASSDPHTDTQYF. The CDR3 nucleotides are TGCGCCAGCAGTGACCCACACACAGATACGCAGTATTTT. The J gene is TRBJ2-3, the V gene TRBV10-1; D unresolved. This CDR3 spans 13 amino acids. Germline assignment: CDR1 WNHNN and CDR2 SYGVQD (reference sequence). V lost 3 bases to trimming and J lost 2 bases, with 6 bases between them.

The chain links TRBV9 to TRBJ2-1; D unresolved. The ends were cut back, 0 bases at V and 0 bases at J, with 10 bases in the middle. The V gene's germline CDR1 is SGDLS and CDR2 YYNGEE. This CDR3 has 16 amino acids. CDR3 residues: CASSVAGGGSYNEQFF. The CDR3, as DNA: TGTGCCAGCAGCGTAGCCGGCGGTGGCTCCTACAATGAGCAGTTCTTC.

CDR3 bases: TGCAGTGCTACTGGACAGGGGGTATATGGCTACACCTTC. Translating it yields CSATGQGVYGYTF. The gene calls are TRBV20-1 and TRBJ1-2; 10 nucleotides align to TRBD1. CDR1 is DFQATT, CDR2 SNEGSKA, per germline (reference sequence). The CDR3 sequence is 13 residues long. V trimming: 4 bases; J trimming: 5 bases; junction bases outside the gene matches: 4.

Only one count was recorded for this clonotype. V is TRBV6-5 and J is TRBJ2-1, with TRBD1 matching over 9 bases. The V gene's germline CDR1 is MNHEY and CDR2 SVGAGI. The V and J ends lost 2 bases and 7 bases, in that order; junction bases with no gene match: 6. The CDR3 totals 15 residues. The CDR3 bases are TGTGCCAGCAGTTACCGGACAGGGGCGGGAAATGAGCAGTTCTTC. Translation gives CASSYRTGAGNEQFF.

The J gene is TRBJ1-2, the V gene TRBV4-3, with D perhaps matching TRBD1 (6 bases). This CDR3 has 16 amino acids. Looked up from germline, CDR1 is LGHNA and CDR2 is YSLEER. Trimming stripped 1 base from V and 1 base from J, with 13 bases between. CDR3 bases: TGCGCCAGCAGCCAAGTTTGGCTCAGGGGTAACTATGGCTACACCTTC. This sequence encodes CASSQVWLRGNYGYTF.

This clonotype was counted a few times. The chain recombines TRBV7-9 with TRBJ1-2; D perhaps matches TRBD1 (5 bases). Germline V gene lookup returns CDR1 SEHNR and CDR2 FQNEAQ (reference sequence). The V end was cut by 1 base, the J end by 4 bases, with 13 bases between. This CDR3 spans 15 amino acids. CDR3 amino acids: CASSLEGQQVYGYTF. CDR3 coding DNA: TGTGCCAGCAGCTTAGAGGGGCAGCAGGTCTATGGCTACACCTTC.

This sequence joins TRBV12-3 or TRBV12-4 and TRBJ2-7; TRBD2 agrees at 13 bases. The trim removed 5 bases at V and 9 bases at J, leaving 10 bases unmatched. This CDR3 is 15 amino acids long. CDR3 in amino acids: CASSHRTSGSFRQYF. The CDR3 DNA reads as TGTGCCAGCAGTCACAGGACTAGCGGGAGCTTCAGGCAGTACTTC.

This clonotype appeared a single time. The rearrangement joins TRBV10-3 to TRBJ2-1, with D hard to call. Germline CDR1 is ENHRY and CDR2 is SYGVKD. The CDR3 has 12 residues. Trimming stripped 4 bases from V and 4 bases from J, with 5 bases between. The CDR3 region is CAISAVYNEQFF. Here the CDR3 DNA reads TGTGCCATCAGTGCGGTGTACAATGAGCAGTTCTTC.

This rearrangement joins TRBV10-3 to TRBJ2-1, with a tentative D call TRBD2 (5 bases). From germline, CDR1 is ENHRY and CDR2 SYGVKD. V lost 5 bases and J lost 8, with 22 bases in between. The CDR3 is made up of 16 amino acids. CDR3 nucleotide sequence: TGTGCCATCAGTTTCTCAGGACGACCGAGGGATGATGAGCAGTTCTTC. This gives the protein CAISFSGRPRDDEQFF.

The chain is built from TRBV12-3 or TRBV12-4 and TRBJ2-1; 12 bases align to TRBD2. The CDR3 covers 16 residues. The junction had 7 bases not matched to a gene; V was cut back by 6 bases and J by 4 bases. CDR3 DNA sequence: TGTGCCAGCAGCGGACTAGCGGGGACCAAATACAATGAGCAGTTCTTC. Translated, it gives CASSGLAGTKYNEQFF.

In its sample, this clonotype was seen a few times. This chain uses TRBV7-2 with TRBJ2-7; 13 nucleotides match TRBD2. The CDR3 spans 16 residues. The junction had 12 bases not matched to a gene; V was cut back by 4 bases and J by 9 bases. Germline-derived CDR1 and CDR2 are SGHTA and FQGNSA. CDR3 in DNA: TGTGCCAGCAGCTCTGAACTAGCGGGAGGGCCGGTAGGGCAGTACTTC. The encoded protein is CASSSELAGGPVGQYF.

In this sample, this clonotype turned up a few times. V and J are TRBV20-1 and TRBJ2-5; 9 positions agree with TRBD1. The CDR3 is made up of 14 amino acids. Trimming took 4 bases from V and 4 from J; bases not matched to a gene: 7. Germline V CDR1 and CDR2: DFQATT, SNEGSKA (reference sequence). CDR3 DNA sequence: TGCAGTGCTAAAAGGGACAGGGTAGGAGAGACCCAGTACTTC. It is translated as CSAKRDRVGETQYF.

The chain couples TRBV10-3 to TRBJ1-5, with a possible D match to TRBD1 (6 bases). The CDR3 sequence is 13 residues long. V dropped 8 bases and J dropped 7 bases, with 15 bases sitting between them. Germline loops: CDR1 ENHRY, CDR2 SYGVKD. In nucleotides, the CDR3 is TGTGCCATCTCCTCTAAGGGGGGACAGCCCCAGCATTTT. As protein: CAISSKGGQPQHF.

This chain joins TRBV4-3 and TRBJ1-4; the match to TRBD1 covers 7 bases. With V trimmed by 3 bases and J by 5 bases, 6 bases remained unmatched. Per germline, CDR1 LGHNA and CDR2 YSLEER. The CDR3 covers 15 residues. The CDR3 DNA reads TGCGCCAGCAGCCAGATGACAGGGAGGAATGAAAAACTGTTTTTT. This translates into CASSQMTGRNEKLFF.

The rearrangement joins TRBV15 to TRBJ2-3; 9 bases line up with TRBD2. The CDR3 totals 15 residues. V lost 8 bases to trimming and J lost 6 bases; unmatched junction nucleotides: 12. Germline CDR1 and CDR2: LNHNV and YYDKDF (reference sequence). CDR3 loop: CATARSAGGGDTQYF. The CDR3 DNA is TGTGCCACCGCCCGATCAGCGGGAGGTGGTGATACGCAGTATTTT.

In its sample, this clonotype was seen a few times. The chain links TRBV6-1 to TRBJ1-2; TRBD1 agrees at 7 bases. V was pared by 6 bases and J by 5 bases, with 12 bases of the junction left unmatched. The CDR3 consists of 15 residues. Germline assignment: CDR1 MNHNS and CDR2 SASEGT. DNA of the CDR3: TGTGCCAGCAGGAAGAGCGGACAGGAGAGTTATGGCTACACCTTC. It encodes CASRKSGQESYGYTF.

This clonotype occurred a few times. V usage is TRBV15 and J usage is TRBJ2-7; 10 bases are a match to TRBD2. This CDR3 comprises 15 residues. Germline V gene lookup returns CDR1 LNHNV and CDR2 YYDKDF (reference sequence). V trimming: 1 base; J trimming: 6 bases; junction bases outside the gene matches: 6. The CDR3 loop reads CATSRASGSYSEQYF. The CDR3 region has the DNA TGTGCCACCAGCAGAGCTAGCGGGAGTTACTCCGAGCAGTACTTC.

The sample holds a few counts of this clonotype. The rearrangement links TRBV20-1 to TRBJ2-5, with no clear D. V dropped 5 bases and J dropped 4 bases, with 14 bases sitting between them. Germline CDR1 and CDR2: DFQATT and SNEGSKA (reference sequence). The CDR3 consists of 13 residues. Here the CDR3 reads CSASNLQGETQYF. The CDR3 region has the DNA TGCAGTGCTTCCAACCTGCAAGGAGAGACCCAGTACTTC.

V gene TRBV30 combines with J gene TRBJ2-1, with unresolved D. The CDR3 has 12 amino acids. CDR1 GTSNPN and CDR2 SVGIG come from the germline V gene (reference sequence). Between the trimmed V and J ends, which lost 0 bases and 11 bases, there was a span of 11 bases. This CDR3 is CAWSVGFGQQFF. The CDR3, as DNA: TGTGCCTGGAGTGTGGGGTTTGGACAGCAGTTCTTC.

The genes are TRBV6-1 and TRBJ1-5; D not certain. The CDR3 is 16 residues long. CDR1 is MNHNS and CDR2 is SASEGT in the germline V gene. The V gene lost 3 bases and the J gene lost 5 bases, with 17 bases spanning the gap. The CDR3 DNA is TGTGCCAGCAGTGATTGGGGTAACCCGAAGGATCAGCCCCAGCATTTT. Translated, it gives CASSDWGNPKDQPQHF.

The chain joins TRBV4-3 to TRBJ2-2, with 8 bases identical to TRBD2. Losses at the gene ends were 2 bases for V and 5 bases for J; bases not matched to a gene: 4. CDR3 length equals 15 residues. Germline assignment: CDR1 LGHNA and CDR2 YSLEER. DNA of the CDR3: TGCGCCAGCAGCCAACTGCGGGAGGTGACCGGGGAGCTGTTTTTT. As protein: CASSQLREVTGELFF.

This chain joins TRBV6-1 and TRBJ2-2; 7 nucleotides agree with TRBD2. V lost 6 bases, J lost 7 bases, and 8 bases stayed unmatched. The germline gives CDR1 MNHNS, CDR2 SASEGT. CDR3 length: 14 amino acids. The CDR3 DNA reads TGTGCCAGCAGGATGGGAGGGGATGGCGGGGAGCTGTTTTTT. This sequence encodes CASRMGGDGGELFF.

This clonotype came up many times. The chain carries TRBV29-1 and TRBJ2-5; the D gene is possibly TRBD2 (6 bases). In germline, CDR1 is SQVTM, CDR2 ANQGSEA. CDR3 size: 12 residues. V was pared by 8 bases and J by 5 bases, with 15 bases between. CDR3 in DNA: TGCAGCTCAGAGGAGGGTGACGAGACCCAGTACTTC. Its protein is CSSEEGDETQYF.

The chain joins TRBV5-5 to TRBJ2-1, with 9 bases identical to TRBD1. Germline V gene sequence: CDR1 SGHKS, CDR2 YYEKEE (reference sequence). Trimming cost V 5 bases and J 14 bases; bases outside gene matches: 14. The CDR3 runs to 14 residues. The CDR3 region has the DNA TGTGCCAGCAGAACCGGGACAGGGTCTGGATTAGAGTTCTTC. It encodes CASRTGTGSGLEFF.

This clonotype was counted a few times. The CDR3 bases are TGTGCCAGCAGCTTGGGGACTCCAGGGGACTACGAGCAGTACTTC. Translating it yields CASSLGTPGDYEQYF. The J gene is TRBJ2-7, the V gene TRBV5-5; tentatively, D is TRBD1 (6 bases). Between the trimmed V and J ends, which lost 0 bases and 3 bases, there was a span of 13 bases. Germline assignment: CDR1 SGHKS and CDR2 YYEKEE (reference sequence). The CDR3 consists of 15 residues.

This clonotype was seen more than once but under ten times. The chain combines TRBV20-1 with TRBJ2-5; unclear D gene. The CDR3 extends over 14 amino acids. Germline CDR1 reads DFQATT; CDR2 reads SNEGSKA (reference sequence). With 1 base removed from V and 5 bases from J, the gap between germline ends came to 14 bases. CDR3 nucleotide sequence: TGCAGTGCTAGAGTAGCCCGATACAGTGAGACCCAGTACTTC. Its protein product is CSARVARYSETQYF.